The 9 T cell receptor beta chains listed next were all sequenced from one sample in a study of human T cells and chemical hapten exposure. From the RACE reads, TCRdb called clonotypes with MiXCR, one entry per CDR3 protein. The table shows under 200,000 distinct CDR3 sequences, with almost 30% occurring only once. The time point is: pre-sensitization, week 0. The treatment was: therapeutic diphenylcyclopropenone sensitization with weekly scalp DPC. The sequenced sample was whole blood, obtained in connection with sensitization to the hapten diphenylcyclopropenone (DPC). The receptors were sampled from a woman in her twenties or thirties with alopecia areata. Some clones in this sample may be carry-over from other donors' samples.

This clonotype was seen just once. The rearrangement joins TRBV4-3 to TRBJ2-7; D remains unclear. CDR3 length: 11 amino acids. Per germline, CDR1 LGHNA and CDR2 YSLEER. Trimming removed 4 bases at V and 9 bases at J, with 10 bases between. The DNA for the CDR3 is TGCGCCAGCAGCCCCCGACGGGTGCAGTACTTC. This gives the protein CASSPRRVQYF.

This chain connects TRBV7-2 to TRBJ1-1; TRBD1 matches 10 bases. The ends lost 5 bases at V and 8 bases at J; junction bases unmatched: 8. The CDR3 is 14 residues long. CDR1 is SGHTA and CDR2 is FQGNSA in the germline V gene. The CDR3 coding sequence is TGTGCCAGCAGCATGAACCTGGGACAGGGGGAAGCTTTCTTT. It is translated as CASSMNLGQGEAFF.

In this sample, this clonotype turned up a few times. The gene calls are TRBV7-2 and TRBJ1-2; possibly TRBD1 for D (5 bases). With 2 bases removed from V and 3 bases from J, the gap between germline ends came to 13 bases. This CDR3 has 15 amino acids. Germline CDR1 and CDR2: SGHTA and FQGNSA. CDR3 sequence: CASSLTSTADYGYTF. CDR3 bases: TGTGCCAGCAGCTTAACCTCGACAGCGGACTATGGCTACACCTTC.

The table lists this clonotype with a few counts. The chain has TRBV28 and TRBJ2-7; D assignment may be TRBD1 or TRBD2 (6 bases each). The V end was cut by 6 bases, the J end by 4 bases, with 13 bases between. Per germline, CDR1 MDHEN and CDR2 SYDVKM. The CDR3 consists of 13 residues. The CDR3 loop reads CASSIGGKYEQYF. CDR3 DNA: TGTGCCAGCAGCATCGGGGGCAAATACGAGCAGTACTTC.

The chain carries TRBV20-1 and TRBJ2-6; no reliable D call. The CDR3 runs to 13 residues. The germline V gene has CDR1 DFQATT and CDR2 SNEGSKA (reference sequence). Trimming stripped 3 bases from V and 0 bases from J, with 3 bases between. In DNA form, the CDR3 reads TGCAGTGCTAGTAACTCTGGGGCCAACGTCCTGACTTTC. It is translated as CSASNSGANVLTF.

This clonotype was seen a few times. The genes are TRBV2 and TRBJ2-7; D not certain. Between the trimmed V and J ends, which lost 3 bases and 2 bases, there was a span of 8 bases. Per germline, CDR1 SNHLY and CDR2 FYNNEI. CDR3 length: 13 amino acids. The CDR3 coding sequence is TGTGCCAGCAGTGAGCAAGGCACCTACGAGCAGTACTTC. This gives the protein CASSEQGTYEQYF. The full variable domain, rest sourced from reference TRBV2 and TRBJ2-7, is EPEVTQTPSHQVTQMGQEVILRCVPISNHLYFYWYRQILGQKVEFLVSFYNNEISEKSEIFDDQFSVERPDGSNFTLKIRSTKLEDSAMYFCASSEQGTYEQYFGPGTRLTVT.

There are a few counts of this clonotype. This chain uses TRBV7-2 with TRBJ2-3, with TRBD1 matching over 7 bases. This CDR3 comprises 15 residues. Trimming took 5 bases from V and 2 from J; bases not matched to a gene: 7. In germline, CDR1 is SGHTA, CDR2 FQGNSA. CDR3 loop: CASSPRQGNTDTQYF. The DNA for the CDR3 is TGTGCCAGCAGCCCACGACAGGGAAACACAGATACGCAGTATTTT.

This clonotype was recorded a few times. The V and J genes are TRBV28 and TRBJ2-7; 8 positions match TRBD2. Germline V gives CDR1 MDHEN, CDR2 SYDVKM. The J segment lost 6 bases and the V segment lost 7 bases, leaving 5 bases of the junction unmatched. The CDR3 sequence is 12 residues long. CDR3 sequence (DNA): TGTGCCAGCACGGGGGGGGCTGCCGAGCAGTACTTC. It codes for CASTGGAAEQYF.

This clonotype was observed a handful of times. The chain employs TRBV9 and TRBJ2-7; D gene uncertain. V lost 0 bases and J lost 0, with 7 bases in between. The CDR3 is 14 amino acids. Germline CDR1 is SGDLS and CDR2 is YYNGEE. In nucleotides, the CDR3 is TGTGCCAGCAGCGTAGAAGGTTTCTCCTACGAGCAGTACTTC. Encoded protein: CASSVEGFSYEQYF.